This T cell receptor (beta chain) derives from a study of control samples from healthy donors and cancer patients. Produced via immunoSEQ multiplex PCR; TCRdb's table is partial and in-frame only. The sample holds some 150,000 clones, around 94% seen once. The CDR3 is 13 amino acids. V gave up 3 bases and J gave up 1 base, with 6 bases separating them. As concerns this clone: Other nucleotide sequences in the sample specify the same CDR3.

The TCR was taken from a man aged 55 to 69 with colorectal cancer. Material for sequencing was PBMCs. The chain employs TRBV12-3 or TRBV12-4 and TRBJ1-1; D unclear. CDR3 protein: CASSFAGNTEAFF. CDR3 DNA: TGTGCCAGCAGTTTTGCCGGGAACACTGAAGCTTTCTTT.